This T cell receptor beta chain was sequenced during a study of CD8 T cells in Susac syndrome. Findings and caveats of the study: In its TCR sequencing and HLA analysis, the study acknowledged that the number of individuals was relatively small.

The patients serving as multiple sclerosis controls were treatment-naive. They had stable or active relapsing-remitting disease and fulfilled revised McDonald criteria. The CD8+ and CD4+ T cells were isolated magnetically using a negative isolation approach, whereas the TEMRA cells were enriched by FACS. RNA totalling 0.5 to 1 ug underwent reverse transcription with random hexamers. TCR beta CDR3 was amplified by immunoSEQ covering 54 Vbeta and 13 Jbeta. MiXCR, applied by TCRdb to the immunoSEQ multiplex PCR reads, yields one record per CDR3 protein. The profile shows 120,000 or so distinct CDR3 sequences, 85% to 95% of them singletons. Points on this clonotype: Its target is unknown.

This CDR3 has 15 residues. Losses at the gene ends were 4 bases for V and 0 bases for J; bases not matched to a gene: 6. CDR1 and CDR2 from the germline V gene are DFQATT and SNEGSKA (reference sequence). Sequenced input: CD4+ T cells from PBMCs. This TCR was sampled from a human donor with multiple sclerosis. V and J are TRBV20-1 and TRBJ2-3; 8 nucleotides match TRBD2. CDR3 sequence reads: CSATITSGSTDTQYF. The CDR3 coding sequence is TGCAGTGCTACCATTACTAGCGGTAGCACAGATACGCAGTATTTT.